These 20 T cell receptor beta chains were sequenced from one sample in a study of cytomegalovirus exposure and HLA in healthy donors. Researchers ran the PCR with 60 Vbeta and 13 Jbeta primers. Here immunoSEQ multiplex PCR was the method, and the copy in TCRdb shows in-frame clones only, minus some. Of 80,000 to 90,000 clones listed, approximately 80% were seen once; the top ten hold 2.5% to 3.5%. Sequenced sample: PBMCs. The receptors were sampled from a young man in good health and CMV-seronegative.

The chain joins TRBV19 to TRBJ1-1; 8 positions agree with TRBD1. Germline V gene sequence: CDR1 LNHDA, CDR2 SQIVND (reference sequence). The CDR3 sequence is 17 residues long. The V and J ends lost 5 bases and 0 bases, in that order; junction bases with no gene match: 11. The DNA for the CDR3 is TGTGCCAGTAGTCTGACAGGGGCACCCTTTTTGAACACTGAAGCTTTCTTT. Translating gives CASSLTGAPFLNTEAFF.

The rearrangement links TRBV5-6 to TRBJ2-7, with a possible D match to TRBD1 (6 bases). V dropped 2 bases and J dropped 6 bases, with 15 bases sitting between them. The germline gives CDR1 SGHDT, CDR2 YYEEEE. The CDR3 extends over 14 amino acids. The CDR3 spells CASSFLNRASEQYF. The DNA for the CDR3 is TGTGCCAGCAGCTTTCTAAACAGGGCTTCCGAGCAGTACTTC.

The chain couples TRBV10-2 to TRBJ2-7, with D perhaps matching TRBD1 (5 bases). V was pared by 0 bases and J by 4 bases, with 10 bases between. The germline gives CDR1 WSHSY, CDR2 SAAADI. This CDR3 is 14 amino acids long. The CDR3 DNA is TGCGCCAGCAGTGAGTCTTGGGGCAGGTACGAGCAGTACTTC. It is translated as CASSESWGRYEQYF.

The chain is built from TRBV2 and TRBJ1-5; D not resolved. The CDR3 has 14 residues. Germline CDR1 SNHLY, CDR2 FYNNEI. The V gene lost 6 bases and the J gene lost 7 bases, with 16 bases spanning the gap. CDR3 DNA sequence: TGTGCCAGCAGCTTAAATGGAGGGCGCCAGCCCCAGCATTTT. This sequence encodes CASSLNGGRQPQHF.

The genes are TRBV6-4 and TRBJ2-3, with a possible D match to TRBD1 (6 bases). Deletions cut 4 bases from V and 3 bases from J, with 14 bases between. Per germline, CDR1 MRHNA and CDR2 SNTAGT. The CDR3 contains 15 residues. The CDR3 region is CASSASRTETDTQYF. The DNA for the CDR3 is TGTGCCAGCAGTGCATCAAGGACAGAAACAGATACGCAGTATTTT.

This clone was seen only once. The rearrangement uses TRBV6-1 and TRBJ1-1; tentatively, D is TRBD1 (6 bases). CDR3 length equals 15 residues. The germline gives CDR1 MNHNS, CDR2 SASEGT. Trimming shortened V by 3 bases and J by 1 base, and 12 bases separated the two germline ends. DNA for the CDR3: TGTGCCAGCAGTGACCAGACAGGATCGAACACTGAAGCTTTCTTT. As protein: CASSDQTGSNTEAFF.

The CDR3 region is CASSPRTAGTGYNEQFF. In DNA, the CDR3 is TGTGCCAGCTCACCGCGTACGGCCGGGACAGGTTACAATGAGCAGTTCTTC. This rearrangement joins TRBV18 to TRBJ2-1; 8 positions match TRBD1. The V gene end was trimmed by 3 bases and the J gene end by 4 bases; junction bases not matched to a gene: 11. Germline V gene sequence: CDR1 KGHSH, CDR2 LQKENI. This CDR3 is 17 amino acids long. The full variable domain, in which reference TRBV18 and TRBJ2-1 provide the parts outside the CDR3, is NAGVMQNPRHLVRRRGQEARLRCSPMKGHSHVYWYRQLPEEGLKFMVYLQKENIIDESGMPKERFSAEFPKEGPSILRIQQVVRGDSAAYFCASSPRTAGTGYNEQFFGPGTRLTVL.

Here the CDR3 reads CASSLTGVRISDTQYF. Written as DNA, the CDR3 is TGTGCCAGCAGCCTAACCGGGGTTCGGATATCAGATACGCAGTATTTT. J is TRBJ2-3 and V is TRBV28, with D maybe TRBD2 (5 bases). Trimming pared 6 bases from V and 4 bases from J, leaving 20 bases between. CDR1 and CDR2 (germline): MDHEN, SYDVKM. The CDR3 loop spans 16 amino acids.

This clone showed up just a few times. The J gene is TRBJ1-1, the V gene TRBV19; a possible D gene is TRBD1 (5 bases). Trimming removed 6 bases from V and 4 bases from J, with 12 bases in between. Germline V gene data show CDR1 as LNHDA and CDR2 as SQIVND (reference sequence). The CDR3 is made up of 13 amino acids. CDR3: CASRQGFGTEAFF. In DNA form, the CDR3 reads TGTGCCAGTAGGCAGGGATTCGGCACTGAAGCTTTCTTT. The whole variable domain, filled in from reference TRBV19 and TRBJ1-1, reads DGGITQSPKYLFRKEGQNVTLSCEQNLNHDAMYWYRQDPGQGLRLIYYSQIVNDFQKGDIAEGYSVSREKKESFPLTVTSAQKNPTAFYLCASRQGFGTEAFFGQGTRLTVV.

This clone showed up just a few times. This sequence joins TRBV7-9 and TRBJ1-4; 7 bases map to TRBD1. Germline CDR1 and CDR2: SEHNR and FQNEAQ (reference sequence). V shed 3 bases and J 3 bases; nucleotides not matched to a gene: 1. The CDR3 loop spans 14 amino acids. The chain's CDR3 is CASSLTGSNEKLFF. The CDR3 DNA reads TGTGCCAGCAGCTTGACAGGGTCTAATGAAAAACTGTTTTTT.

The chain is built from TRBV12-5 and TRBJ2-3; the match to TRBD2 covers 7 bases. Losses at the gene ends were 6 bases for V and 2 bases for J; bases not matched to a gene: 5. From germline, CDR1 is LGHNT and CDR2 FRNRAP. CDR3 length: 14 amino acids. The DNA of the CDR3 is TGTGCTAGTGGGGGAGCGGGGATCACAGATACGCAGTATTTT. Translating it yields CASGGAGITDTQYF.

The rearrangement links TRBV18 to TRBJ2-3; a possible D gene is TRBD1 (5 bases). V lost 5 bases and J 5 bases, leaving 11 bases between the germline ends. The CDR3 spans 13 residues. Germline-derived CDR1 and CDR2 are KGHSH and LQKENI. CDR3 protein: CASSLGERDTQYF. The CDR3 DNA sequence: TGTGCCAGCTCATTAGGGGAACGAGATACGCAGTATTTT. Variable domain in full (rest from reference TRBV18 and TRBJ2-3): NAGVMQNPRHLVRRRGQEARLRCSPMKGHSHVYWYRQLPEEGLKFMVYLQKENIIDESGMPKERFSAEFPKEGPSILRIQQVVRGDSAAYFCASSLGERDTQYFGPGTRLTVL.

The DNA for the CDR3 is TGCAGTGCTAGTAATATCCGGACCCAGTACTTC. Encoded protein: CSASNIRTQYF. This rearrangement joins TRBV20-1 to TRBJ2-5; no clear D gene. This CDR3 spans 11 amino acids. V was pared by 3 bases and J by 7 bases, with 9 bases between. Germline CDR1 is DFQATT and CDR2 is SNEGSKA (reference sequence).

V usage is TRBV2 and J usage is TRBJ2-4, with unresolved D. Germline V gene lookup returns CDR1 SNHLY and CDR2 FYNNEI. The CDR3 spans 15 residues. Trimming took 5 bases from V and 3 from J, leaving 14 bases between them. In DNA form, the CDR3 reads TGTGCCAGCAGTTCGGGTACCGTGGTCAAAAACATTCAGTACTTC. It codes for CASSSGTVVKNIQYF.

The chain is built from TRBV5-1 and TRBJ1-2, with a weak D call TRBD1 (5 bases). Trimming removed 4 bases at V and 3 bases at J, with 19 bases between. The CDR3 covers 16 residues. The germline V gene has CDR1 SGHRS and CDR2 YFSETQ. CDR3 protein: CASSESTGGVDYGYTF. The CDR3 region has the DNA TGCGCCAGCAGCGAGAGTACAGGTGGAGTGGACTATGGCTACACCTTC.

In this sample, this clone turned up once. The CDR3 loop reads CASSVAGGSNQPQHF. The CDR3 DNA sequence: TGTGCCAGCAGTGTAGCAGGGGGTAGCAATCAGCCCCAGCATTTT. This chain uses TRBV2 with TRBJ1-5; 7 bases map to TRBD1. V shed 4 bases and J 0 bases; nucleotides not matched to a gene: 3. This CDR3 has 15 amino acids. Germline V gene data show CDR1 as SNHLY and CDR2 as FYNNEI.

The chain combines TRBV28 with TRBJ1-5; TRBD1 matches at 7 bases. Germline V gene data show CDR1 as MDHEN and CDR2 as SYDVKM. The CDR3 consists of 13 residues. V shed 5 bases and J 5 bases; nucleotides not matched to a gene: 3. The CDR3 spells CASSLQGDQPQHF. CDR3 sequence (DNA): TGTGCCAGCAGTCTCCAGGGGGATCAGCCCCAGCATTTT. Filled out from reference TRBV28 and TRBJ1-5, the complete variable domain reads DVKVTQSSRYLVKRTGEKVFLECVQDMDHENMFWYRQDPGLGLRLIYFSYDVKMKEKGDIPEGYSVSREKKERFSLILESASTNQTSMYLCASSLQGDQPQHFGDGTRLSIL.

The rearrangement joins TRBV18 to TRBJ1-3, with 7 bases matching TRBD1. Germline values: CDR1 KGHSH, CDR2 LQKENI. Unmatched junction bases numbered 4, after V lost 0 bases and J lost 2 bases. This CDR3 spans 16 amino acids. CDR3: CASSPPQGFTGNTIYF. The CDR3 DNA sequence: TGTGCCAGCTCACCACCACAGGGGTTTACTGGAAACACCATATATTTT.

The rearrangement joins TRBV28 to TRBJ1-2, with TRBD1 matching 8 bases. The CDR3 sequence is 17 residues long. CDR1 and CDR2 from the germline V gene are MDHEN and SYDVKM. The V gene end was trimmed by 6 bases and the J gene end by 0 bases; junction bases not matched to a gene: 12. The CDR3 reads CASRSSGGPYSNYGYTF. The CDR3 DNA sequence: TGTGCCAGCAGATCTTCAGGGGGCCCTTACTCTAACTATGGCTACACCTTC.

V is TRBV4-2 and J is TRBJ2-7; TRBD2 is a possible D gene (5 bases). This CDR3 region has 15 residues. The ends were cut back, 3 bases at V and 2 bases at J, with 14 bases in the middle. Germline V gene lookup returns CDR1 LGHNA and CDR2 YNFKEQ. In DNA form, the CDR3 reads TGTGCCAGCAGCCAGGGAGCCCGGGATCCCTACGAGCAGTACTTC. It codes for CASSQGARDPYEQYF.